This is a list of T cell receptor beta chains from one sample in a study of PD-L1 blockade in urothelial cancer. This table comes from immunoSEQ multiplex PCR, and its TCRdb copy is limited to in-frame clones, with some not included. The sample includes under 40,000 clones, around 89% of them seen just once. The input for sequencing was PBMCs, taken around atezolizumab (anti-PD-L1) treatment. These receptors all stem from a man between 60 and 75 years old with urothelial cancer. CDR3s include the opening cysteine and the closing phenylalanine or tryptophan. The order of the fields is J gene, V gene, D gene, clone size, CDR3 protein, CDR3 DNA. D genes are given only for firm matches. Clone size is stated in some rows and not others, as once, few, many or a class when expanded.

j_gene: TRBJ2-3
v_gene: TRBV7-2
d_gene: TRBD1
abundance: NA
CDR3aa: CASSYRGDTQYF
CDR3nt: TGTGCCAGCAGTTACAGGGGGGATACGCAGTATTTT

j_gene: TRBJ2-7
v_gene: TRBV28
d_gene: TRBD2
abundance: NA
CDR3aa: CASTPGGEHEQYF
CDR3nt: TGTGCCAGCACCCCGGGGGGGGAACACGAGCAGTACTTC

j_gene: TRBJ2-7
v_gene: TRBV28
d_gene: TRBD2
abundance: NA
CDR3aa: CASTQNLAGGYEQYF
CDR3nt: TGTGCCAGCACCCAAAACTTGGCGGGAGGTTACGAGCAGTACTTC

j_gene: TRBJ1-5
v_gene: TRBV28
d_gene: NA
abundance: NA
CDR3aa: CASSFGDFRGQPQHF
CDR3nt: TGTGCCAGCAGTTTCGGAGACTTTCGGGGTCAGCCCCAGCATTTT

j_gene: TRBJ1-2
v_gene: TRBV6-6
d_gene: TRBD1
abundance: NA
CDR3aa: CASSFDHDRGLGYTF
CDR3nt: TGTGCCAGCAGCTTCGATCATGACAGGGGGCTTGGCTACACCTTC

j_gene: TRBJ1-1
v_gene: TRBV7-9
d_gene: TRBD1
abundance: NA
CDR3aa: CASSFGQGGGAFF
CDR3nt: TGTGCCAGCAGCTTCGGACAGGGAGGTGGCGCTTTCTTT

j_gene: TRBJ1-2
v_gene: TRBV6-5
d_gene: TRBD1
abundance: NA
CDR3aa: CASSPSGTGDYGYTF
CDR3nt: TGTGCCAGCAGTCCCTCCGGGACAGGGGACTATGGCTACACCTTC

j_gene: TRBJ2-1
v_gene: TRBV6-1
d_gene: TRBD1
abundance: NA
CDR3aa: CASRDRASVDEQFF
CDR3nt: TGTGCCAGCAGGGACAGGGCCAGTGTTGATGAGCAGTTCTTC

j_gene: TRBJ2-3
v_gene: TRBV6-5
d_gene: NA
abundance: NA
CDR3aa: CASSTQGQTQYF
CDR3nt: TGTGCCAGCAGTACCCAAGGACAAACGCAGTATTTT

j_gene: TRBJ2-5
v_gene: TRBV5-1
d_gene: NA
abundance: few
CDR3aa: CASSLVGATQETQYF
CDR3nt: TGCGCCAGCAGCTTGGTAGGCGCGACACAAGAGACCCAGTACTTC

j_gene: TRBJ2-7
v_gene: TRBV5-6
d_gene: TRBD1
abundance: NA
CDR3aa: CASSFGLDRGQYF
CDR3nt: TGTGCCAGCAGCTTTGGGCTCGACAGGGGGCAGTACTTC

j_gene: TRBJ1-2
v_gene: TRBV6-6
d_gene: TRBD1
abundance: NA
CDR3aa: CASSSWTGNGYTF
CDR3nt: TGTGCCAGCAGTTCGTGGACAGGGAATGGCTACACCTTC

j_gene: TRBJ2-1
v_gene: TRBV5-1
d_gene: TRBD2
abundance: NA
CDR3aa: CASSRAGGSYNEQFF
CDR3nt: TGCGCCAGCAGTAGGGCGGGGGGATCCTACAATGAGCAGTTCTTC

j_gene: TRBJ2-7
v_gene: TRBV7-2
d_gene: NA
abundance: NA
CDR3aa: CASSLVRGTYEQYF
CDR3nt: TGTGCCAGCAGCTTAGTTAGGGGGACCTACGAGCAGTACTTC

j_gene: TRBJ2-3
v_gene: TRBV5-1
d_gene: NA
abundance: NA
CDR3aa: CASSRLSGATDTQYF
CDR3nt: TGCGCCAGCAGCAGGCTTAGCGGAGCCACAGATACGCAGTATTTT

j_gene: TRBJ2-2
v_gene: TRBV6-5
d_gene: NA
abundance: once
CDR3aa: CASSPGYTGELFF
CDR3nt: TGTGCCAGCAGTCCAGGGTACACCGGGGAGCTGTTTTTT

j_gene: TRBJ2-1
v_gene: TRBV6-1
d_gene: TRBD2
abundance: NA
CDR3aa: CASRGGTSGRDEQFF
CDR3nt: TGTGCCAGCAGGGGGGGGACTAGCGGGAGAGATGAGCAGTTCTTC

j_gene: TRBJ2-7
v_gene: TRBV19
d_gene: TRBD1
abundance: NA
CDR3aa: CASSILHSGTGVGEQYF
CDR3nt: TGTGCCAGTAGTATATTACACTCCGGGACAGGGGTCGGCGAGCAGTACTTC

j_gene: TRBJ2-3
v_gene: TRBV6-5
d_gene: NA
abundance: NA
CDR3aa: CASSRNRALTDTQYF
CDR3nt: TGTGCCAGCAGCCGTAACAGGGCCCTCACAGATACGCAGTATTTT

j_gene: TRBJ2-3
v_gene: TRBV6-6
d_gene: TRBD2
abundance: NA
CDR3aa: CASSGLGTDTQYF
CDR3nt: TGTGCCAGCAGTGGACTAGGCACAGATACGCAGTATTTT

j_gene: TRBJ2-1
v_gene: TRBV9
d_gene: TRBD2
abundance: NA
CDR3aa: CASSRLGGASGRSYNEQFF
CDR3nt: TGTGCCAGCAGCCGCCTTGGGGGCGCTAGCGGGAGAAGCTACAATGAGCAGTTCTTC

j_gene: TRBJ1-1
v_gene: TRBV27
d_gene: NA
abundance: NA
CDR3aa: CASSSVPNTEAFF
CDR3nt: TGTGCCAGCAGTTCGGTCCCGAACACTGAAGCTTTCTTT

j_gene: TRBJ2-7
v_gene: TRBV6-1
d_gene: NA
abundance: NA
CDR3aa: CASSQGPGPYEQYF
CDR3nt: TGTGCCAGCAGCCAGGGGCCAGGACCCTACGAGCAGTACTTC

j_gene: TRBJ2-1
v_gene: TRBV2
d_gene: NA
abundance: NA
CDR3aa: CASREGTAEGEQFF
CDR3nt: TGTGCCAGCAGGGAAGGGACCGCGGAGGGAGAGCAGTTCTTC

j_gene: TRBJ1-6
v_gene: TRBV28
d_gene: NA
abundance: NA
CDR3aa: CASSLGGGTNSPLHF
CDR3nt: TGTGCCAGCAGCCTCGGGGGGGGAACGAATTCACCCCTCCACTTT

j_gene: TRBJ2-1
v_gene: TRBV5-1
d_gene: TRBD1
abundance: NA
CDR3aa: CASSLDWDRNYNEQFF
CDR3nt: TGCGCCAGCAGCTTGGATTGGGACAGGAATTACAATGAGCAGTTCTTC

j_gene: TRBJ2-1
v_gene: TRBV6-1
d_gene: NA
abundance: NA
CDR3aa: CASSGQGGRAYNEQFF
CDR3nt: TGTGCCAGCAGTGGGCAGGGAGGACGGGCGTACAATGAGCAGTTCTTC

j_gene: TRBJ2-1
v_gene: TRBV27
d_gene: TRBD2
abundance: once
CDR3aa: CASSLRGGFYNEQFF
CDR3nt: TGTGCCAGCAGTTTACGGGGGGGCTTCTACAATGAGCAGTTCTTC

j_gene: TRBJ2-2
v_gene: TRBV7-9
d_gene: TRBD2
abundance: NA
CDR3aa: CASSPGLAGAGELFF
CDR3nt: TGTGCCAGCAGCCCCGGACTAGCGGGAGCCGGGGAGCTGTTTTTT

j_gene: TRBJ2-7
v_gene: TRBV7-9
d_gene: NA
abundance: NA
CDR3aa: CASSFGTGPGHEQYF
CDR3nt: TGTGCCAGCAGCTTTGGAACAGGGCCAGGGCACGAGCAGTACTTC

j_gene: TRBJ1-2
v_gene: TRBV6-1
d_gene: NA
abundance: NA
CDR3aa: CASSESFRPGGYTF
CDR3nt: TGTGCCAGCAGTGAATCTTTCCGGCCAGGGGGCTACACCTTC

j_gene: TRBJ1-5
v_gene: TRBV11-2
d_gene: NA
abundance: NA
CDR3aa: CASSRGGAGQPQHF
CDR3nt: TGTGCCAGCAGCCGGGGGGGGGCAGGTCAGCCCCAGCATTTT

j_gene: TRBJ2-7
v_gene: TRBV6-1
d_gene: TRBD1
abundance: NA
CDR3aa: CASMTGTVSSYEQYF
CDR3nt: TGTGCCAGCATGACCGGGACAGTAAGCTCCTACGAGCAGTACTTC

j_gene: TRBJ1-5
v_gene: TRBV2
d_gene: TRBD1
abundance: NA
CDR3aa: CASSESTGPQPQHF
CDR3nt: TGTGCCAGCAGTGAATCGACAGGGCCTCAGCCCCAGCATTTT

j_gene: TRBJ2-7
v_gene: TRBV5-4
d_gene: TRBD2
abundance: NA
CDR3aa: CASSSSGRIYEQYF
CDR3nt: TGTGCCAGCAGCTCTAGCGGGAGGATCTACGAGCAGTACTTC

j_gene: TRBJ2-7
v_gene: TRBV11-2
d_gene: TRBD1
abundance: few
CDR3aa: CASTAPGQGYEQYF
CDR3nt: TGTGCCAGCACAGCTCCGGGACAGGGCTACGAGCAGTACTTC

j_gene: TRBJ2-7
v_gene: TRBV7-3
d_gene: NA
abundance: few
CDR3aa: CASSFLGTQDEQYF
CDR3nt: TGTGCCAGCAGCTTTCTCGGGACTCAGGACGAGCAGTACTTC

j_gene: TRBJ2-1
v_gene: TRBV9
d_gene: TRBD2
abundance: NA
CDR3aa: CASITSGGSGNGDEQFF
CDR3nt: TGTGCCAGCATAACCTCCGGGGGTAGCGGGAACGGTGATGAGCAGTTCTTC

j_gene: TRBJ2-1
v_gene: TRBV29-1
d_gene: NA
abundance: NA
CDR3aa: CSVNLQYNEQFF
CDR3nt: TGCAGCGTTAACTTACAGTACAATGAGCAGTTCTTC

j_gene: TRBJ2-3
v_gene: TRBV23-1
d_gene: NA
abundance: NA
CDR3aa: CASSHPPFGGGDTDTQYF
CDR3nt: TGCGCCAGCAGTCATCCCCCCTTTGGCGGTGGAGACACAGATACGCAGTATTTT

j_gene: TRBJ1-1
v_gene: TRBV10-3
d_gene: NA
abundance: NA
CDR3aa: CAISTGGADTEAFF
CDR3nt: TGTGCCATCAGCACTGGCGGGGCCGACACTGAAGCTTTCTTT

j_gene: TRBJ1-6
v_gene: TRBV6-1
d_gene: NA
abundance: few
CDR3aa: CASSEAADYNSPLHF
CDR3nt: TGTGCCAGCAGTGAAGCGGCGGATTATAATTCACCCCTCCACTTT